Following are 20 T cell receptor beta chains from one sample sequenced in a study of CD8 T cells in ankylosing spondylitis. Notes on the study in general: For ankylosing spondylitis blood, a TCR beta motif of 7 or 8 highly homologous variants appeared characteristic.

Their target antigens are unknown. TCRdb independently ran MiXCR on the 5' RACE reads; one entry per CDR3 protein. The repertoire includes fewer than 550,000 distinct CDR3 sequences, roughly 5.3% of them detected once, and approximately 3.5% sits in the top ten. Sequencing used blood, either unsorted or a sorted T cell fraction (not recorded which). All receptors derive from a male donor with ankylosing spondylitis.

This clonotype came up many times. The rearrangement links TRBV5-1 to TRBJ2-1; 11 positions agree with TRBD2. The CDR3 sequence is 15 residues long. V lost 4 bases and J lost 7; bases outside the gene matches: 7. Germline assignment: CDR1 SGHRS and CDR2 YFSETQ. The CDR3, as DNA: TGCGCCAGCAGCCACACTAGCGGGAGCTTGAATGAGCAGTTCTTC. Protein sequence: CASSHTSGSLNEQFF.

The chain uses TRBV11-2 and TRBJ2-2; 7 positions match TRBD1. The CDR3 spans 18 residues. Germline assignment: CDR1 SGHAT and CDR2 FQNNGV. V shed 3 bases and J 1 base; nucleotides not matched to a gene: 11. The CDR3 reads CASSFSDMRTGNTGELFF. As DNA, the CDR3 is TGTGCCAGCAGCTTTAGTGACATGCGGACAGGGAACACCGGGGAGCTGTTTTTT.

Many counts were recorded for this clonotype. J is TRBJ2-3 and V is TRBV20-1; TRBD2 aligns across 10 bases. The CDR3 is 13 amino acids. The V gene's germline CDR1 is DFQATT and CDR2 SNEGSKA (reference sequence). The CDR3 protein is CSGSSSGSDTQYF. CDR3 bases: TGCAGCGGCAGCTCTAGCGGGAGTGATACGCAGTATTTT.

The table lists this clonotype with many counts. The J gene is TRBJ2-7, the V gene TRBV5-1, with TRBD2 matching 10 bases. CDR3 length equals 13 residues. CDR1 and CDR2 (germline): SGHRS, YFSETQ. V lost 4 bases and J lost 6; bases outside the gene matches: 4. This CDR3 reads CASSPGLASEQYF. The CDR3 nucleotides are TGCGCCAGCAGCCCGGGACTAGCGAGCGAGCAGTACTTC.

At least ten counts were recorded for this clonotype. DNA for the CDR3: TGCAGTGCCGCGAAGCAAGATACGCAGTATTTT. Its translation: CSAAKQDTQYF. This chain joins TRBV20-1 and TRBJ2-3; no definite D call. The CDR3 sequence is 11 residues long. The V end lost 6 bases, the J end lost 5 bases, and 9 bases lay between the germline ends. The V gene's germline CDR1 is DFQATT and CDR2 SNEGSKA (reference sequence).

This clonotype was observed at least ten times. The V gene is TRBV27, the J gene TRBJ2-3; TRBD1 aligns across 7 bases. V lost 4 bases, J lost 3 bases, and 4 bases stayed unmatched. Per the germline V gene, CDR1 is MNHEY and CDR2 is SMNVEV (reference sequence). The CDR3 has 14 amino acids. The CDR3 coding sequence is TGTGCCAGCAGTTCCGACAGGGAAACAGATACGCAGTATTTT. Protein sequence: CASSSDRETDTQYF.

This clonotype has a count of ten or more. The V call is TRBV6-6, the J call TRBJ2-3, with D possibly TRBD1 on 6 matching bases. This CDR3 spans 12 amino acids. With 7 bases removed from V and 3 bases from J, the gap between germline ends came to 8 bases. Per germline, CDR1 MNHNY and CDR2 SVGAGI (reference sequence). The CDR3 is CASTRGTDTQYF. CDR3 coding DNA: TGTGCCAGCACGAGGGGGACAGATACGCAGTATTTT.

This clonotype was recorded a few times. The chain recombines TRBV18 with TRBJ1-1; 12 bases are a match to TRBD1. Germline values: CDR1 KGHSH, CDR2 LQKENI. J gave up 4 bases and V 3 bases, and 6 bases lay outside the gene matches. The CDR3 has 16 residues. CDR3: CASSPGQGAWTTEAFF. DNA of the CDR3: TGTGCCAGCTCACCGGGACAGGGGGCCTGGACCACTGAAGCTTTCTTT. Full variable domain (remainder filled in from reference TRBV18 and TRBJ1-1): NAGVMQNPRHLVRRRGQEARLRCSPMKGHSHVYWYRQLPEEGLKFMVYLQKENIIDESGMPKERFSAEFPKEGPSILRIQQVVRGDSAAYFCASSPGQGAWTTEAFFGQGTRLTVV.

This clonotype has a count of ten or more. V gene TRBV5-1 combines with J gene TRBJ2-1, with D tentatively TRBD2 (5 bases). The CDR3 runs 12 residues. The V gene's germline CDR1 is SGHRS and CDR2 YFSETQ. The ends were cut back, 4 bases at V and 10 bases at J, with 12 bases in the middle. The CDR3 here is CASSHPRGEQFF. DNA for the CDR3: TGCGCCAGCAGCCACCCTCGGGGAGAGCAGTTCTTC.

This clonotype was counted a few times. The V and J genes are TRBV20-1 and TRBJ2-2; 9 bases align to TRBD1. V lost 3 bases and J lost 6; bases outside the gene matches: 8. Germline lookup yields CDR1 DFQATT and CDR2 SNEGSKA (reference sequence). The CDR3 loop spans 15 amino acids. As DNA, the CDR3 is TGCAGTGCTAGGCCGGGACAGGGTTTGGCCGGGGAGCTGTTTTTT. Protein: CSARPGQGLAGELFF.

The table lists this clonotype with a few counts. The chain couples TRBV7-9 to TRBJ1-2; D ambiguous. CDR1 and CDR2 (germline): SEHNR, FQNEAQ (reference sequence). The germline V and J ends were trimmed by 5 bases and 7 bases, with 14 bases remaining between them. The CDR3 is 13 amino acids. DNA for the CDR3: TGTGCCAGCAGCGCCCGACCCCTTAGTGGCTACACCTTC. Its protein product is CASSARPLSGYTF.

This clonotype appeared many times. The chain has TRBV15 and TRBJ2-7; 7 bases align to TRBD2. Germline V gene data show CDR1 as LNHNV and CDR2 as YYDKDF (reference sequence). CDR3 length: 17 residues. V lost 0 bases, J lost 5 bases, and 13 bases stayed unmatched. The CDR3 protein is CATSRDLKGGSSHEQYF. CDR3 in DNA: TGTGCCACCAGCAGAGACCTTAAGGGCGGGAGTTCCCACGAGCAGTACTTC.

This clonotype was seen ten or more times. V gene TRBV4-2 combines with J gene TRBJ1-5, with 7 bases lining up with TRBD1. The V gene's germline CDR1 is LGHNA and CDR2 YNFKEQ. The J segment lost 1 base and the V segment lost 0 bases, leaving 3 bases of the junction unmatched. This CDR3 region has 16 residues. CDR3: CASSQEGGQSNQPQHF. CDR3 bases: TGTGCCAGCAGCCAAGAAGGGGGACAGAGCAATCAGCCCCAGCATTTT.

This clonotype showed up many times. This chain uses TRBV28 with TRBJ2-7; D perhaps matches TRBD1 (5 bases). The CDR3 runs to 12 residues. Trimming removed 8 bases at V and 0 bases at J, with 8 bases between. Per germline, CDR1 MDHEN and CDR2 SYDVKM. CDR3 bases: TGTGCCAGCTCGACAGACTCCTACGAGCAGTACTTC. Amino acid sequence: CASSTDSYEQYF.

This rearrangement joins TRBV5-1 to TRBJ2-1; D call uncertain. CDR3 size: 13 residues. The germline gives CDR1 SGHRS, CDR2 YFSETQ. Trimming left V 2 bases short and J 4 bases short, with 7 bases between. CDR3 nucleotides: TGCGCCAGCAGCTTTTCGGATTACAATGAGCAGTTCTTC. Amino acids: CASSFSDYNEQFF. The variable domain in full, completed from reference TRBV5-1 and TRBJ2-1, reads KAGVTQTPRYLIKTRGQQVTLSCSPISGHRSVSWYQQTPGQGLQFLFEYFSETQRNKGNFPGRFSGRQFSNSRSEMNVSTLELGDSALYLCASSFSDYNEQFFGPGTRLTVL.

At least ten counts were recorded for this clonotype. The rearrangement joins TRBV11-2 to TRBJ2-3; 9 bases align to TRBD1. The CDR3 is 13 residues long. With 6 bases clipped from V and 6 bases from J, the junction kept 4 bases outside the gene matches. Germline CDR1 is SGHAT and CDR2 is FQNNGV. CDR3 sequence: CASSLDRGDTQYF. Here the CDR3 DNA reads TGTGCCAGCAGTTTGGACAGGGGTGATACGCAGTATTTT.

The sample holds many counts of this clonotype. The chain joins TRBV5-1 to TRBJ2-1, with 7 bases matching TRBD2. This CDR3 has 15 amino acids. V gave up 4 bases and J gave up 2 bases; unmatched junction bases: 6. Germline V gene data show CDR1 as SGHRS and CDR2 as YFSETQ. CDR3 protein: CASSKLAPPYNEQFF. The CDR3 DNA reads TGCGCCAGCAGCAAACTAGCGCCGCCCTACAATGAGCAGTTCTTC. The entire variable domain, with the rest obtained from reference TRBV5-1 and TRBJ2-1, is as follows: KAGVTQTPRYLIKTRGQQVTLSCSPISGHRSVSWYQQTPGQGLQFLFEYFSETQRNKGNFPGRFSGRQFSNSRSEMNVSTLELGDSALYLCASSKLAPPYNEQFFGPGTRLTVL.

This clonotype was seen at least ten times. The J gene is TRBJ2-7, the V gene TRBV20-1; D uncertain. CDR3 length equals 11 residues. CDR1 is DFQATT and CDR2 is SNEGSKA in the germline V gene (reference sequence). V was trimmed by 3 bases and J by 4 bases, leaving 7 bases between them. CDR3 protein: CSARAEYEQYF. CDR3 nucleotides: TGCAGTGCTAGGGCCGAGTACGAGCAGTACTTC.

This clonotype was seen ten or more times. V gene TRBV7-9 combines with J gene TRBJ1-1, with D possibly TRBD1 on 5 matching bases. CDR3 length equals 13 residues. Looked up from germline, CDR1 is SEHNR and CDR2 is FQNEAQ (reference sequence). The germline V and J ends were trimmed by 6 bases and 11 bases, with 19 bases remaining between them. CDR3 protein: CASRSGTRESAFF. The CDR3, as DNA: TGTGCCAGCAGGTCCGGGACGCGGGAATCGGCTTTCTTT.

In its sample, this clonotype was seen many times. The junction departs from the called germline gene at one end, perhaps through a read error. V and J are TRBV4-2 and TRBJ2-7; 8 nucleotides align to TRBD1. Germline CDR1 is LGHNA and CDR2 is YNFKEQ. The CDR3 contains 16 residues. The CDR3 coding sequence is TGTGCCAGCAGCCAACTCCTACAGGGGGTCTCCCACGAGCAGTACTTC. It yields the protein CASSQLLQGVSHEQYF.